The 11 T cell receptor beta chains in this list originate from one sample, sequenced in a study of shared clonotypes between healthy human individuals. The table came from immunoSEQ multiplex PCR; TCRdb's copy has only in-frame clones and leaves some out. Of about 1.1 million clones in the sample, roughly 74% are singletons; the top ten hold 0.5% to 0.6%. Sequenced sample: memory CD4+ T cells from PBMCs. Stated subset: CD45RA-negative fraction. These TCRs come from a man aged 18 to 29 in good health. Some clones in this sample may be carry-over from other donors' samples.

The table lists this clone with a few counts. This chain links TRBV4-2 with TRBJ2-1; tentatively, D is TRBD1 (7 bases). CDR3 length: 15 amino acids. CDR1 is LGHNA and CDR2 is YNFKEQ in the germline V gene. Trimming cost V 1 base and J 5 bases, with 12 bases left between them. The CDR3 spells CASSQGGGGDNEQFF. CDR3 nucleotides: TGTGCCAGCAGCCAAGGAGGGGGCGGGGACAATGAGCAGTTCTTC.

V and J are TRBV10-3 and TRBJ1-3; D may be TRBD1 (5 bases). CDR3 length equals 14 residues. V gave up 4 bases and J gave up 0 bases, with 7 bases separating them. CDR1 is ENHRY and CDR2 is SYGVKD in the germline V gene. In nucleotides, the CDR3 is TGTGCCATCAGTGGGGGGAGCTCTGGAAACACCATATATTTT. It encodes CAISGGSSGNTIYF.

CDR3 nucleotide sequence: TGTGCCAGTAGTACAACAGGAGACTCGAACTATGGCTACACCTTC. Translating gives CASSTTGDSNYGYTF. The rearrangement uses TRBV19 and TRBJ1-2; TRBD1 might be the D (5 bases). Trimming took off 4 bases at V and 2 bases at J, with 14 bases between the two ends. The CDR3 runs 15 residues. CDR1 and CDR2 (germline): LNHDA, SQIVND (reference sequence).

This chain uses TRBV5-1 with TRBJ2-7; D is unclear. CDR1 is SGHRS and CDR2 is YFSETQ in the germline V gene. V was shortened by 0 bases and J by 4 bases, with 14 bases between the two germline ends. The CDR3 extends over 15 amino acids. DNA for the CDR3: TGCGCCAGCAGCTTGGCCGTGGGGTCAGAGTACGAGCAGTACTTC. Its protein is CASSLAVGSEYEQYF.

This chain links TRBV7-6 with TRBJ2-5; TRBD1 agrees at 8 bases. The germline V gene encodes CDR1 SGHVS and CDR2 FNYEAQ. This CDR3 has 14 amino acids. V dropped 5 bases and J dropped 6; count of bases not matched to a gene: 8. The CDR3 loop is CASSTRTGRKTQYF. Written as DNA, the CDR3 is TGTGCCAGCAGCACCCGGACAGGGAGGAAGACCCAGTACTTC.

The chain uses TRBV9 and TRBJ2-7; D gene unclear. This CDR3 has 13 amino acids. Germline V lookup: CDR1 SGDLS, CDR2 YYNGEE. V lost 3 bases to trimming and J lost 6 bases, with 13 bases between them. The CDR3 is CASSATLVGEQYF. The CDR3 DNA reads TGTGCCAGCAGCGCGACCCTGGTGGGCGAGCAGTACTTC.

J is TRBJ2-3 and V is TRBV19; D is possibly TRBD2 (6 bases). CDR1 is LNHDA and CDR2 is SQIVND in the germline V gene (reference sequence). V shed 1 base and J shed 3 bases, with 14 bases lying between them. This CDR3 comprises 16 residues. The CDR3 bases are TGTGCCAGTAGTATAGTTGGAGGGAGTGGGACAGATACGCAGTATTTT. It codes for CASSIVGGSGTDTQYF.

The rearrangement joins TRBV5-1 to TRBJ2-1, with D tentatively TRBD1 (5 bases). CDR3 length: 14 amino acids. Germline CDR1 is SGHRS and CDR2 is YFSETQ. V lost 2 bases and J 4 bases, leaving 10 bases between the germline ends. CDR3: CASSFDSRYNEQFF. The CDR3 bases are TGCGCCAGCAGCTTTGACAGTAGATACAATGAGCAGTTCTTC. The complete variable domain, with remaining parts taken from reference TRBV5-1 and TRBJ2-1, reads KAGVTQTPRYLIKTRGQQVTLSCSPISGHRSVSWYQQTPGQGLQFLFEYFSETQRNKGNFPGRFSGRQFSNSRSEMNVSTLELGDSALYLCASSFDSRYNEQFFGPGTRLTVL.

V gene TRBV5-1 combines with J gene TRBJ2-5, with 9 bases aligning to TRBD2. The CDR3 is 17 amino acids. J lost 5 bases, V lost 1 base, and 12 bases had no gene match. CDR1 and CDR2 from the germline V gene are SGHRS and YFSETQ. The CDR3 loop reads CASSLMGSGRRGETQYF. The CDR3 DNA follows: TGCGCCAGCAGCTTGATGGGTAGCGGGAGACGGGGGGAGACCCAGTACTTC.

This sequence joins TRBV5-6 and TRBJ2-2; D might be TRBD2 (5 bases). Trimming left V 2 bases short and J 4 bases short, with 12 bases between. Germline V gene lookup returns CDR1 SGHDT and CDR2 YYEEEE. CDR3 length equals 15 residues. The CDR3 sequence is CASSFRGRGTGELFF. The CDR3 nucleotides read TGTGCCAGCAGCTTCCGGGGTCGGGGCACCGGGGAGCTGTTTTTT.

The CDR3 loop is CATETGSRGEQYF. CDR3 in DNA: TGTGCCACGGAGACCGGGAGCAGAGGTGAGCAGTACTTC. The chain joins TRBV28 to TRBJ2-7; D is possibly TRBD2 (6 bases). Germline assignment: CDR1 MDHEN and CDR2 SYDVKM. The CDR3 loop spans 13 amino acids. V lost 10 bases and J 7 bases, leaving 20 bases between the germline ends.